This TCR beta chain was retrieved from a study of blood T cells in healthy people across ages. This clonotype came up many times. What it recognizes is unknown. Total RNA extracted from each sample amounted to at least 6 micrograms. Study outcomes and limitations: The percentage of naive T cells correlated strongly with TCR beta diversity.

The V and J ends lost 2 bases and 4 bases respectively, with 12 bases between them. Germline-derived CDR1 and CDR2 are MNHEY and SVGEGT. CDR3 length: 14 amino acids. A sample-barcoded 5' primer and a J-beta primer mix were used in a second PCR of about 7 to 12 cycles. Template switching added a 12-random-nucleotide identifier to every cDNA molecule. One entry per CDR3 protein results from TCRdb running MiXCR on the 5' RACE reads. The repertoire consists of 650,000 to 800,000 distinct CDR3 sequences, with about 51% occurring once and the leading ten covering 13%. The sequence came from a woman of 80 years or more in good health. The sample taken for sequencing was blood. The rearrangement joins TRBV6-2 or TRBV6-3 to TRBJ2-7; D perhaps matches TRBD2 (6 bases). The CDR3 sequence: CASSYGGVNYEQYF. For the CDR3, the DNA is TGTGCCAGCAGTTACGGCGGGGTGAATTACGAGCAGTACTTC.